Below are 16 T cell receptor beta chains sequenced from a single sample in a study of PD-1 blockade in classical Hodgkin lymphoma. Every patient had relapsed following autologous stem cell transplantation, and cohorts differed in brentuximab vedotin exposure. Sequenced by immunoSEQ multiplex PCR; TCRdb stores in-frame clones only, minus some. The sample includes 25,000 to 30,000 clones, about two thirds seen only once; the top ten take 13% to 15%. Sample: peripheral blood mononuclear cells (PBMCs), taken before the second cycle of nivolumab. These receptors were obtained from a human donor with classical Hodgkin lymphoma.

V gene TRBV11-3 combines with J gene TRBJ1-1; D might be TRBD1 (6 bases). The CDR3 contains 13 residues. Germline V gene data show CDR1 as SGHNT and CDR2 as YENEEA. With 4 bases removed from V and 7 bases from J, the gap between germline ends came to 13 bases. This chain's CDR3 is CASSSPGAREAFF. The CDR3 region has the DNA TGTGCCAGCAGCTCCCCAGGGGCCCGTGAAGCTTTCTTT.

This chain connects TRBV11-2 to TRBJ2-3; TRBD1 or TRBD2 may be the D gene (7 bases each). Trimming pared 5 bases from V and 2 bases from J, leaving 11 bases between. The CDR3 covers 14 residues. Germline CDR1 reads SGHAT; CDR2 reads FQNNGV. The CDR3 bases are TGTGCCAGCAGCCCAGGGGGGGTCACAGATACGCAGTATTTT. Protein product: CASSPGGVTDTQYF.

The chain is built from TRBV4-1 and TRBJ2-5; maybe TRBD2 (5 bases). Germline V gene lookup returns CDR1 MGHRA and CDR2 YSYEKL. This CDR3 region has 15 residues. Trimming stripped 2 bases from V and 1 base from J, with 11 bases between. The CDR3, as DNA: TGCGCCAGCAGCCAACGATGGGGAGCCCAAGAGACCCAGTACTTC. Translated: CASSQRWGAQETQYF.

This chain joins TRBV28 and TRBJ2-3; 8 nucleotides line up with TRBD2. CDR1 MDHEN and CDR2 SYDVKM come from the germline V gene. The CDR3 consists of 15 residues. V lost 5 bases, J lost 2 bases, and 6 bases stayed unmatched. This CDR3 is CASSLTRGATDTQYF. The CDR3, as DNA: TGTGCCAGCAGTCTCACGCGGGGGGCCACAGATACGCAGTATTTT.

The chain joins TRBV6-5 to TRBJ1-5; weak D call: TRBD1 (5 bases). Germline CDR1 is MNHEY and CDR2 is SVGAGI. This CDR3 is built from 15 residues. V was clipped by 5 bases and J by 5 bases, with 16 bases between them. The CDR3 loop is CASSPGGAEHQPQHF. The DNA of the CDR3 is TGTGCCAGCAGTCCAGGAGGGGCTGAACATCAGCCCCAGCATTTT.

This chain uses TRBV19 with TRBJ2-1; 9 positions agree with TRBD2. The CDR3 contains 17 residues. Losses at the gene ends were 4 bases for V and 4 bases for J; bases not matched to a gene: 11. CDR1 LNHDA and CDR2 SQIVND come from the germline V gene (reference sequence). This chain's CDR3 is CASSTSPSLAGYNEQFF. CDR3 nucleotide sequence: TGTGCCAGTAGTACCTCGCCCTCACTAGCGGGTTACAATGAGCAGTTCTTC.

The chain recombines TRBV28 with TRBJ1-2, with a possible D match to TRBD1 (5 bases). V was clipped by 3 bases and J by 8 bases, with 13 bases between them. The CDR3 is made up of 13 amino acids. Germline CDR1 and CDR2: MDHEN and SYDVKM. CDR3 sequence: CASSFRIRGGYTF. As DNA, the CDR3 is TGTGCCAGCAGTTTTAGGATTAGGGGCGGCTACACCTTC.

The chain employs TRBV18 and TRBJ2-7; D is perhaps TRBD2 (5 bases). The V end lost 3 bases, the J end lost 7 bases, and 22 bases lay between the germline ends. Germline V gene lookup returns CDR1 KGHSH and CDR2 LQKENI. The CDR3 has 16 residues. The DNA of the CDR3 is TGTGCCAGCTCACCGGAGACTGGGGAGCTACGGTGGGAGCAGTACTTC. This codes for CASSPETGELRWEQYF.

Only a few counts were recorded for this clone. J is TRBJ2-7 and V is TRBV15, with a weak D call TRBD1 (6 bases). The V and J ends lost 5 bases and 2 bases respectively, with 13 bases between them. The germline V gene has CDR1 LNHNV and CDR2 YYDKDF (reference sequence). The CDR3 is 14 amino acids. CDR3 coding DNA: TGTGCCACCAGCGCCGGGACAACCACCTACGAGCAGTACTTC. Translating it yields CATSAGTTTYEQYF.

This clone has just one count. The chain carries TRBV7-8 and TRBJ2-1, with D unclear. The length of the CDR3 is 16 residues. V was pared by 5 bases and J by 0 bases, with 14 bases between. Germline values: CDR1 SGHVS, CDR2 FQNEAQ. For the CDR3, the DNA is TGTGCCAGCAGCCCCCGCCAGCGAGCCTCCTACAATGAGCAGTTCTTC. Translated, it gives CASSPRQRASYNEQFF.

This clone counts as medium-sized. The CDR3 DNA is TGCGCCAGCAGCTTGGATGGCAATCAGCCCCAGCATTTT. Residues: CASSLDGNQPQHF. The chain is built from TRBV5-1 and TRBJ1-5; D is undetermined. The CDR3 runs to 13 residues. CDR1 and CDR2 from the germline V gene are SGHRS and YFSETQ. V was clipped by 0 bases and J by 2 bases, with 3 bases between them.

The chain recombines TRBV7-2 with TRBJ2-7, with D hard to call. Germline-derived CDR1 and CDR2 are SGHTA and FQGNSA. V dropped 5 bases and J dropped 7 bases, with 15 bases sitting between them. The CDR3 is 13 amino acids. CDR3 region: CASSGRRVVEQYF. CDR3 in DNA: TGTGCCAGCAGCGGACGGAGAGTGGTAGAGCAGTACTTC.

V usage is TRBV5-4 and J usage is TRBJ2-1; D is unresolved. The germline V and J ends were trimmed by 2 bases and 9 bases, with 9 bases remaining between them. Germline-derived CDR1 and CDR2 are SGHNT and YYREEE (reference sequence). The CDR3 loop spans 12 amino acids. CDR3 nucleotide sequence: TGTGCCAGCAGCTTTCGGGTAACTGAGCAGTTCTTC. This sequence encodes CASSFRVTEQFF. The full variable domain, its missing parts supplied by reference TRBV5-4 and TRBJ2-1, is ETGVTQSPTHLIKTRGQQVTLRCSSQSGHNTVSWYQQALGQGPQFIFQYYREEENGRGNFPPRFSGLQFPNYSSELNVNALELDDSALYLCASSFRVTEQFFGPGTRLTVL.

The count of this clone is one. Here the CDR3 DNA reads TGTGCCAGCAGCCCCCCGACAGCCCTCACAGATACGCAGTATTTT. Its protein product is CASSPPTALTDTQYF. This chain connects TRBV28 to TRBJ2-3; maybe TRBD1 (5 bases). Looked up from germline, CDR1 is MDHEN and CDR2 is SYDVKM. The CDR3 has 15 residues. V was trimmed by 6 bases and J by 2 bases, leaving 15 bases between them. Full variable domain (missing parts from reference TRBV28 and TRBJ2-3): DVKVTQSSRYLVKRTGEKVFLECVQDMDHENMFWYRQDPGLGLRLIYFSYDVKMKEKGDIPEGYSVSREKKERFSLILESASTNQTSMYLCASSPPTALTDTQYFGPGTRLTVL.

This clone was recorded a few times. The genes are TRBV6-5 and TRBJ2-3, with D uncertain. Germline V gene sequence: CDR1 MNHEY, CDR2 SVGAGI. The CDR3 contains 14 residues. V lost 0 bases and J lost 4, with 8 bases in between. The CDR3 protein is CASSYSKRADTQYF. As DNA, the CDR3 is TGTGCCAGCAGTTACTCGAAAAGGGCAGATACGCAGTATTTT.

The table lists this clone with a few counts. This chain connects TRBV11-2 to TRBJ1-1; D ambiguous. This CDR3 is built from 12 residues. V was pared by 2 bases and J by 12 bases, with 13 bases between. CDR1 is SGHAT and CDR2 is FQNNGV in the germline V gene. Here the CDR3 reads CASSLFNGGPFF. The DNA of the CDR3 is TGTGCCAGCAGCTTATTCAACGGCGGCCCTTTCTTT. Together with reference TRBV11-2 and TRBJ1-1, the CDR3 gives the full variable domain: EAGVAQSPRYKIIEKRQSVAFWCNPISGHATLYWYQQILGQGPKLLIQFQNNGVVDDSQLPKDRFSAERLKGVDSTLKIQPAKLEDSAVYLCASSLFNGGPFFGQGTRLTVV.